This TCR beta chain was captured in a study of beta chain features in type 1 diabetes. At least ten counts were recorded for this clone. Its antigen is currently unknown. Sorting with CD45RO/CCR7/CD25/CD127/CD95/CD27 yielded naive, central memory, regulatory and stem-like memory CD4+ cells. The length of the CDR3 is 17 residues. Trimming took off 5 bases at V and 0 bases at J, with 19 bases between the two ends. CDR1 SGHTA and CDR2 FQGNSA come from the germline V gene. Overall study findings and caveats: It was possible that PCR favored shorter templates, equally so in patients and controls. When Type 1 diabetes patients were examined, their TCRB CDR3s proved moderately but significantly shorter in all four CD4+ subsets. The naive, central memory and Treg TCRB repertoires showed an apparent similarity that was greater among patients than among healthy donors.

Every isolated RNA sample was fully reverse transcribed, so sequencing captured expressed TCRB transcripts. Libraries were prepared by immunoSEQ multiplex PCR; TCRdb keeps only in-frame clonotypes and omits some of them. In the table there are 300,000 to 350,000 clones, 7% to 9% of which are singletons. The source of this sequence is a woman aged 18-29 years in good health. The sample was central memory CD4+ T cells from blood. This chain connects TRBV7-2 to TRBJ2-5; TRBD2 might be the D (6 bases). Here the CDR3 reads CASSPRRDISYQETQYF. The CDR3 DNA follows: TGTGCCAGCAGCCCCCGGCGGGATATTTCGTACCAAGAGACCCAGTACTTC.